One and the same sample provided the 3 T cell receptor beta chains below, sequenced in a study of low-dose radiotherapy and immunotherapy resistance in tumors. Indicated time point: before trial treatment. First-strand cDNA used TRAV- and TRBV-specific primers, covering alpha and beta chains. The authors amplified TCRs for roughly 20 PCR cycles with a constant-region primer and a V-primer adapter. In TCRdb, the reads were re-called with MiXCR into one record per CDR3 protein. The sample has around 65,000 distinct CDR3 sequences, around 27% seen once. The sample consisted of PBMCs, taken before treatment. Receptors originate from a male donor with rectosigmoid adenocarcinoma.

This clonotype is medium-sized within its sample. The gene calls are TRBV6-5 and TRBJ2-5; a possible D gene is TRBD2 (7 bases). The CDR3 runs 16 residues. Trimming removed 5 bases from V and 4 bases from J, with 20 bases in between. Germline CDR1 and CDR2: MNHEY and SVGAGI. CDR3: CASSLGGGLRGETQYF. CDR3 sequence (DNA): TGTGCCAGCAGTCTTGGGGGGGGACTCAGGGGAGAGACCCAGTACTTC.

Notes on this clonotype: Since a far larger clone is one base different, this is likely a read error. The CDR3 sequence: CAVPRGSSYEQYF. In DNA form, the CDR3 reads TGTGCAGTCCCGCGCGGGAGCTCCTACGAGCAGTACTTC. The rearrangement joins TRBV27 to TRBJ2-7; 7 nucleotides agree with TRBD2. The germline CDR1 and CDR2 sequences are MNHEY and SMNVEV (reference sequence). The CDR3 length is 13 residues.

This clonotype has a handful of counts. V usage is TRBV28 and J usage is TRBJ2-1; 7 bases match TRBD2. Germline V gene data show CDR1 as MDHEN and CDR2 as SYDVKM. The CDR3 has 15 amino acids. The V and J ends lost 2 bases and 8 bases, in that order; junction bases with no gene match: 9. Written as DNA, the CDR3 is TGTGCCAGCAGTTTAGGGGGGACTATCGGCGATGAGCAGTTCTTC. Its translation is CASSLGGTIGDEQFF.